The 13 T cell receptor beta chains below all came from one sample that was sequenced in a study of radiation and T cells in renal cell carcinoma. Clones were read by immunoSEQ multiplex PCR, and TCRdb kept only the in-frame ones, dropping some. This sample has about 59,000 clones, with over 70% found just once. The time point denotes: baseline pretreatment blood. As to treatment: 15 Gy SBRT to primary tumor, nephrectomy 4 weeks later. This specimen was blood, taken from a patient whose treatment included radiotherapy and nephrectomy. The source is a man in his 60s with renal cell carcinoma.

The chain has TRBV29-1 and TRBJ2-2, with D unresolved. CDR1 and CDR2 from the germline V gene are SQVTM and ANQGSEA. CDR3 size: 11 residues. With 5 bases removed from V and 4 bases from J, the gap between germline ends came to 5 bases. CDR3 residues: CSVRVTGELFF. In DNA, the CDR3 is TGCAGCGTTAGAGTCACCGGGGAGCTGTTTTTT.

This chain links TRBV11-2 with TRBJ2-3, with D unclear. Germline lookup yields CDR1 SGHAT and CDR2 FQNNGV. The length of the CDR3 is 15 residues. V was shortened by 1 base and J by 2 bases, with 10 bases between the two germline ends. DNA for the CDR3: TGTGCCAGCAGCTTAGTCCAAGACTTCACAGATACGCAGTATTTT. It codes for CASSLVQDFTDTQYF.

This clone showed up just a few times. The rearrangement uses TRBV10-3 and TRBJ2-1; 12 bases are a match to TRBD2. The ends lost 3 bases at V and 6 bases at J; junction bases unmatched: 6. The CDR3 is 16 residues long. Germline V gene sequence: CDR1 ENHRY, CDR2 SYGVKD. CDR3 sequence reads: CAISELLAGGINEQFF. DNA of the CDR3: TGTGCCATCAGTGAATTACTAGCGGGAGGAATCAATGAGCAGTTCTTC.

The table lists this clone with a few counts. CDR3 protein: CASSLGVGTEAFF. CDR3 coding DNA: TGTGCCAGCAGCTTAGGCGTGGGAACTGAAGCTTTCTTT. The genes are TRBV11-2 and TRBJ1-1, with unresolved D. Germline CDR1 is SGHAT and CDR2 is FQNNGV. V was cut by 1 base and J by 5 bases, with 8 bases left in between. The CDR3 is 13 residues long.

In its sample, this clone was seen once. This chain joins TRBV4-1 and TRBJ2-3, with a tentative D call TRBD2 (6 bases). Between the trimmed V and J ends, which lost 0 bases and 0 bases, there was a span of 10 bases. The CDR3 consists of 16 residues. Germline V gene lookup returns CDR1 MGHRA and CDR2 YSYEKL. The CDR3 sequence is CASSQEGGASTDTQYF. Here the CDR3 DNA reads TGCGCCAGCAGCCAAGAAGGCGGGGCTAGCACAGATACGCAGTATTTT.

In DNA form, the CDR3 reads TGTGCCAGCCTACCAGGGTTCGAATTCAATGAGCAGTTCTTC. Its translation is CASLPGFEFNEQFF. The chain is built from TRBV6-1 and TRBJ2-1, with D possibly matching TRBD1 (5 bases). Germline-derived CDR1 and CDR2 are MNHNS and SASEGT. Trimming pared 8 bases from V and 6 bases from J, leaving 17 bases between. This CDR3 contains 14 residues.

The chain has TRBV6-5 and TRBJ2-7; D may be TRBD1 or TRBD2 (5 bases each). V was cut by 7 bases and J by 0 bases, with 13 bases left in between. The germline CDR1 and CDR2 sequences are MNHEY and SVGAGI. The CDR3 covers 14 residues. The CDR3 coding sequence is TGTGCCAGCATTTTACTGGGGGACTCCTACGAGCAGTACTTC. It is translated as CASILLGDSYEQYF.

The genes are TRBV18 and TRBJ2-1, with 11 positions matching TRBD1. The CDR3 totals 15 residues. Germline CDR1 KGHSH, CDR2 LQKENI. Unmatched junction bases numbered 6, after V lost 3 bases and J lost 8 bases. DNA of the CDR3: TGTGCCAGCTCACCCGGACAGGGGGCGACGGATGAGCAGTTCTTC. The encoded protein is CASSPGQGATDEQFF.

V usage is TRBV11-1 and J usage is TRBJ1-2; TRBD1 is a possible D gene (5 bases). The V and J ends lost 5 bases and 4 bases respectively, with 17 bases between them. Germline-derived CDR1 and CDR2 are SGHAT and FQDESV (reference sequence). This CDR3 comprises 15 residues. CDR3 sequence (DNA): TGTGCCAGCAGCCTAACACAACAGGTTCCCTATGGCTACACCTTC. Translation: CASSLTQQVPYGYTF.

The V gene is TRBV6-1, the J gene TRBJ1-3; weak D call: TRBD1 (5 bases). Per germline, CDR1 MNHNS and CDR2 SASEGT. V gave up 6 bases and J gave up 0 bases, with 12 bases separating them. The CDR3 runs to 15 residues. CDR3 nucleotides: TGTGCCAGCAGGTCCGCTGGGGGCTCTGGAAACACCATATATTTT. Its translation is CASRSAGGSGNTIYF.

The genes are TRBV4-3 and TRBJ2-7, with 9 positions matching TRBD1. This CDR3 region has 16 residues. Germline V gene lookup returns CDR1 LGHNA and CDR2 YSLEER. V was clipped by 4 bases and J by 5 bases; unmatched bases: 12. The CDR3 bases are TGCGCCAGCAGCCCCTGGGCGGGACAGGGTCCCAACGAGCAGTACTTC. It translates to CASSPWAGQGPNEQYF.

The rearrangement joins TRBV7-8 to TRBJ2-7; 9 bases are shared with TRBD1. The CDR3 is 14 amino acids. Unmatched junction bases numbered 4, after V lost 1 base and J lost 6 bases. Germline V gene lookup returns CDR1 SGHVS and CDR2 FQNEAQ. The CDR3 DNA sequence: TGTGCCAGCAGCTTAGTGGGACAGGGCTCCGAGCAGTACTTC. Translated, it gives CASSLVGQGSEQYF.

The chain employs TRBV12-5 and TRBJ2-2; 8 bases fit TRBD1. J gave up 5 bases and V 2 bases, and 7 bases lay outside the gene matches. CDR3 size: 16 residues. Germline-derived CDR1 and CDR2 are LGHNT and FRNRAP. In nucleotides, the CDR3 is TGTGCTAGTGGTTTGACGCAGGGGGCCGGGACCGGGGAGCTGTTTTTT. It codes for CASGLTQGAGTGELFF.